This TCR beta chain emerged from a study of technical replicates of blood from a few donors. The method was immunoSEQ multiplex PCR; TCRdb's version includes in-frame clones alone and lacks a portion of them. The table records 70,000 to 95,000 clones, roughly 94% of them present only once. V lost 2 bases and J lost 8; bases outside the gene matches: 7. The CDR3 is 14 residues long. The germline CDR1 and CDR2 sequences are MNHEY and SMNVEV (reference sequence). The source of this sequence is a human donor in good health. The chain combines TRBV27 with TRBJ1-1; 8 bases line up with TRBD1. The sample comprised T cells isolated from PBMCs. The CDR3 region is CASSLQIRDREAFF. Here the CDR3 DNA reads TGTGCCAGCAGTTTACAGATCCGGGACAGGGAAGCTTTCTTT.